These 18 T cell receptor beta chains originate from one sample sequenced in a study of blood T cell repertoires in COVID-19. Generated by immunoSEQ multiplex PCR, the TCRdb table keeps only in-frame clones and is missing some. The data show around 230,000 clones, approximately 87% seen once. Sequencing was done on a sample of peripheral blood. The receptors stem from a woman aged 70 to 79 with active or convalescent COVID-19.

The chain joins TRBV30 to TRBJ2-4; TRBD2 might be the D (6 bases). Germline CDR1 and CDR2: GTSNPN and SVGIG (reference sequence). The CDR3 is 12 residues long. CDR3: CARGGSGERQYF. The DNA of the CDR3 is TGTGCTCGCGGAGGGTCGGGGGAGCGACAGTACTTC.

The chain links TRBV11-2 to TRBJ2-1; a possible D gene is TRBD1 (5 bases). The CDR3 has 14 amino acids. The ends were cut back, 7 bases at V and 9 bases at J, with 19 bases in the middle. CDR1 SGHAT and CDR2 FQNNGV come from the germline V gene. CDR3 loop: CASNQGTKVSEQFF. The CDR3, as DNA: TGTGCCAGCAACCAGGGCACGAAAGTCAGTGAGCAGTTCTTC. Full variable domain (remainder filled in from reference TRBV11-2 and TRBJ2-1): EAGVAQSPRYKIIEKRQSVAFWCNPISGHATLYWYQQILGQGPKLLIQFQNNGVVDDSQLPKDRFSAERLKGVDSTLKIQPAKLEDSAVYLCASNQGTKVSEQFFGPGTRLTVL.

This clone was observed a single time. The chain employs TRBV5-4 and TRBJ2-1; 11 bases fit TRBD2. The CDR3 has 16 residues. The junction had 11 bases not matched to a gene; V was cut back by 5 bases and J by 7 bases. Germline V gives CDR1 SGHNT, CDR2 YYREEE (reference sequence). DNA of the CDR3: TGTGCCAGCAGTTCCAAACTAGCGGGAGTGGTAAATGAGCAGTTCTTC. Translated, it gives CASSSKLAGVVNEQFF.

The genes are TRBV6-1 and TRBJ2-1; 9 nucleotides line up with TRBD2. This CDR3 spans 16 amino acids. Germline assignment: CDR1 MNHNS and CDR2 SASEGT. The junction had 14 bases not matched to a gene; V was cut back by 4 bases and J by 10 bases. CDR3 in amino acids: CASSGARGAGGEEQFF. The CDR3 DNA sequence: TGTGCCAGCAGTGGAGCCCGAGGAGCGGGGGGAGAAGAGCAGTTCTTC.

The chain's CDR3 is CASSLLAGADTQYF. In DNA form, the CDR3 reads TGTGCCAGCAGCTTACTAGCGGGGGCAGATACGCAGTATTTT. The rearrangement links TRBV5-8 to TRBJ2-3; 11 nucleotides align to TRBD2. Unmatched junction bases numbered 0, after V lost 2 bases and J lost 4 bases. Germline V gives CDR1 SGHTS, CDR2 YDEGEE. This CDR3 spans 14 amino acids.

The chain carries TRBV9 and TRBJ2-3, with D uncertain. Germline assignment: CDR1 SGDLS and CDR2 YYNGEE. The CDR3 is 14 residues long. V gave up 0 bases and J gave up 6 bases, with 11 bases separating them. CDR3 region: CASSVGPFMDTQYF. CDR3 in DNA: TGTGCCAGCAGCGTAGGTCCCTTTATGGATACGCAGTATTTT. The full variable domain, in which reference TRBV9 and TRBJ2-3 provide the parts outside the CDR3, is DSGVTQTPKHLITATGQRVTLRCSPRSGDLSVYWYQQSLDQGLQFLIQYYNGEERAKGNILERFSAQQFPDLHSELNLSSLELGDSALYFCASSVGPFMDTQYFGPGTRLTVL.

The J gene is TRBJ1-4, the V gene TRBV9; possible D gene TRBD1, 5 bases. The germline V and J ends were trimmed by 3 bases and 6 bases, with 15 bases remaining between them. The CDR3 is made up of 15 amino acids. The V gene's germline CDR1 is SGDLS and CDR2 YYNGEE. The CDR3 DNA sequence: TGTGCCAGCAGCGCCGTGGCGGGGGGTGATGAAAAACTGTTTTTT. The encoded protein is CASSAVAGGDEKLFF. Together with reference TRBV9 and TRBJ1-4, the CDR3 gives the full variable domain: DSGVTQTPKHLITATGQRVTLRCSPRSGDLSVYWYQQSLDQGLQFLIQYYNGEERAKGNILERFSAQQFPDLHSELNLSSLELGDSALYFCASSAVAGGDEKLFFGSGTQLSVL.

J is TRBJ2-5 and V is TRBV6-5, with 8 positions matching TRBD2. The CDR3 is 14 residues long. Germline CDR1 MNHEY, CDR2 SVGAGI. J was trimmed by 9 bases and V by 2 bases; bases with no gene match: 8. Here the CDR3 DNA reads TGTGCCAGCAGTTACACTGGTACGGGAGGGCCCCAGTACTTC. Encoded protein: CASSYTGTGGPQYF.

The chain joins TRBV6-5 to TRBJ2-7, with a possible D match to TRBD1 (6 bases). Per the germline V gene, CDR1 is MNHEY and CDR2 is SVGAGI. The V and J ends lost 0 bases and 0 bases respectively, with 9 bases between them. This CDR3 is 15 amino acids long. As DNA, the CDR3 is TGTGCCAGCAGTTACTCTAGACAGGCCTCCTACGAGCAGTACTTC. Its translation: CASSYSRQASYEQYF.

The chain joins TRBV5-5 to TRBJ1-5, with D possibly being TRBD1 (5 bases). The CDR3 has 15 amino acids. The V end was cut by 4 bases, the J end by 4 bases, with 15 bases between. Germline loops: CDR1 SGHKS, CDR2 YYEKEE (reference sequence). The CDR3, as DNA: TGTGCCAGCAGCGCCGGACAAAACTTAAATCAGCCCCAGCATTTT. Translated, it gives CASSAGQNLNQPQHF.

This clone was counted between two and nine times. The V and J genes are TRBV30 and TRBJ1-4; D not certain. The CDR3 covers 15 residues. The germline V and J ends were trimmed by 2 bases and 7 bases, with 17 bases remaining between them. CDR1 is GTSNPN and CDR2 is SVGIG in the germline V gene (reference sequence). The CDR3 DNA sequence: TGTGCCTGGAGTCTCTCGCTTCTTTTGAGTGAAAAACTGTTTTTT. It yields the protein CAWSLSLLLSEKLFF.

This clone appeared a single time. The gene calls are TRBV11-2 and TRBJ1-1; a possible D gene is TRBD1 (5 bases). CDR3 length equals 13 residues. Trimming stripped 5 bases from V and 3 bases from J, with 10 bases between. Germline assignment: CDR1 SGHAT and CDR2 FQNNGV. The chain's CDR3 is CASSRGWDTEAFF. CDR3 nucleotide sequence: TGTGCCAGCAGCCGGGGGTGGGACACTGAAGCTTTCTTT.

The chain has TRBV5-1 and TRBJ2-1; 11 bases are shared with TRBD2. CDR1 is SGHRS, CDR2 YFSETQ, per germline. The CDR3 has 14 amino acids. Unmatched junction bases numbered 7, after V lost 6 bases and J lost 8 bases. CDR3 loop: CASTYSGREDEQFF. In nucleotides, the CDR3 is TGCGCCAGCACCTATAGCGGGAGGGAGGATGAGCAGTTCTTC.

The rearrangement joins TRBV18 to TRBJ1-4; possible D gene TRBD1, 6 bases. This CDR3 is 15 amino acids long. V lost 4 bases and J 2 bases, leaving 11 bases between the germline ends. CDR1 and CDR2 from the germline V gene are KGHSH and LQKENI. CDR3 protein: CASSQDSFTNEKLFF. The CDR3 DNA follows: TGTGCCAGCTCACAGGACAGTTTTACTAATGAAAAACTGTTTTTT.

This clone was seen a handful of times. The chain links TRBV2 to TRBJ1-1, with 7 nucleotides matching TRBD1. CDR1 is SNHLY, CDR2 FYNNEI, per germline. The CDR3 extends over 16 amino acids. The V gene end was trimmed by 5 bases and the J gene end by 3 bases; junction bases not matched to a gene: 12. The CDR3 loop is CASSYAQGYDDTEAFF. The CDR3 DNA sequence: TGTGCCAGCAGTTACGCACAGGGGTATGATGACACTGAAGCTTTCTTT.

This clone appeared a few times. The chain uses TRBV7-9 and TRBJ1-6, with D maybe TRBD1 (5 bases). Per the germline V gene, CDR1 is SEHNR and CDR2 is FQNEAQ (reference sequence). The CDR3 has 16 amino acids. The ends were cut back, 2 bases at V and 4 bases at J, with 12 bases in the middle. The CDR3 protein is CASSLLGGLYNSPLHF. In DNA, the CDR3 is TGTGCCAGCAGCTTATTGGGGGGACTTTATAATTCACCCCTCCACTTT.

The chain is built from TRBV6-5 and TRBJ2-1; 7 bases fit TRBD2. This CDR3 has 14 amino acids. From germline, CDR1 is MNHEY and CDR2 SVGAGI. Trimming cost V 5 bases and J 6 bases; bases outside gene matches: 7. This CDR3 reads CASSPRLASNEQFF. The CDR3 nucleotides are TGTGCCAGCAGTCCCAGACTAGCTAGCAATGAGCAGTTCTTC.

V gene TRBV6-5 combines with J gene TRBJ1-2, with a possible D match to TRBD1 (5 bases). This CDR3 region has 14 residues. Per the germline V gene, CDR1 is MNHEY and CDR2 is SVGAGI. The germline V and J ends were trimmed by 2 bases and 2 bases, with 9 bases remaining between them. CDR3 protein: CASSYGGGNYGYTF. In DNA form, the CDR3 reads TGTGCCAGCAGTTACGGGGGAGGGAACTATGGCTACACCTTC.